This T cell receptor (beta chain) is from a study of spatial heterogeneity in lung cancer. Overall study context: In raw reads, more than 8.5 appearances on average were recorded for each unique TCR and UMI combination.

Described time point: sample taken at primary tumor resection. Unsorted whole RNA of tumor, nontumor lung or frozen PBMC was sequenced. The donors, roughly 70 patients with untreated early-stage non-small cell lung cancer, provided the samples. TCRdb re-analysed the 5' RACE reads in MiXCR, keeping a single row per CDR3 protein. The data hold approximately 25,000 distinct CDR3 sequences, with approximately 6.6% observed a single time. This clonotype was recorded at least ten times. The input for sequencing was PBMCs, taken at surgery. The sequence derives from a male donor with early-stage non-small cell lung cancer.

CDR3 DNA sequence: TGTGCCAGCAGTTCCGGACAAATTCTAGCGGGAGATAGAGAGACCCAGTACTTC. Protein sequence: CASSSGQILAGDRETQYF. The chain joins TRBV27 to TRBJ2-5; 10 bases line up with TRBD2. Looked up from germline, CDR1 is MNHEY and CDR2 is SMNVEV (reference sequence). The CDR3 consists of 18 residues. Unmatched junction bases numbered 15, after V lost 4 bases and J lost 4 bases.